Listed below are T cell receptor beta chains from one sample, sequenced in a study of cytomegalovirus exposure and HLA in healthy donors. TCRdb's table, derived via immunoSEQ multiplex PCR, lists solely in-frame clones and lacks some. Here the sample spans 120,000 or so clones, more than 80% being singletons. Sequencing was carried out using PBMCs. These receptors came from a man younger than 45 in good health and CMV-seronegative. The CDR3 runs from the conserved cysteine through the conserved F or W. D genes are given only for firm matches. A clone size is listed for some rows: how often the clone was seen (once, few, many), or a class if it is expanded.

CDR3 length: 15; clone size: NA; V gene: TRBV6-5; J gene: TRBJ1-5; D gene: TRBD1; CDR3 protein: CASSYLQGPGQPQHF; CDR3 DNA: TGTGCCAGCAGTTACTTACAGGGGCCGGGTCAGCCCCAGCATTTT
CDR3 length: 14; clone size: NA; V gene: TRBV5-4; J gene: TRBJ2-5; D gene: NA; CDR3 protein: CASSSDRIQETQYF; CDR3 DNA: TGTGCCAGCAGCTCCGACAGAATCCAAGAGACCCAGTACTTC
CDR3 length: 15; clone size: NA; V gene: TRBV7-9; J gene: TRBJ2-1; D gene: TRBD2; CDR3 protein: CASSFSGRVGNEQFF; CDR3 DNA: TGTGCCAGCAGTTTTAGCGGGAGGGTGGGGAATGAGCAGTTCTTC
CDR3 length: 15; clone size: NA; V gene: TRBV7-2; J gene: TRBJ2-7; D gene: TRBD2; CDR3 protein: CASSSTSGRFYEQYF; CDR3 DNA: TGTGCCAGCAGCTCGACTAGCGGGAGGTTCTACGAGCAGTACTTC
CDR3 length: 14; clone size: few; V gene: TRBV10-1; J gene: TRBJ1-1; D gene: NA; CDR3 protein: CASSEDRTNTEAFF; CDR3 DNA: TGCGCCAGCAGTGAGGACAGAACCAACACTGAAGCTTTCTTT
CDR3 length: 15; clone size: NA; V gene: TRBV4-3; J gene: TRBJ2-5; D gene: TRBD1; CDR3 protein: CASSQSGTGQETQYF; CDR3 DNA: TGCGCCAGCAGCCAATCTGGGACAGGCCAAGAGACCCAGTACTTC
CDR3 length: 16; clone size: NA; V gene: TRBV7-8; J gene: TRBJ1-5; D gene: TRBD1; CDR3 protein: CASSLGTGGNNQPQNF; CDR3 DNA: TGTGCCAGCAGCTTAGGGACAGGGGGGAACAATCAGCCCCAGAATTTT
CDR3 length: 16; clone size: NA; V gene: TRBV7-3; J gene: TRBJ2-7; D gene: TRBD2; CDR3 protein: CASSLLSSGRPYEQYF; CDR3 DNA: TGTGCCAGCAGCTTATTATCTAGCGGGAGACCCTACGAGCAGTACTTC
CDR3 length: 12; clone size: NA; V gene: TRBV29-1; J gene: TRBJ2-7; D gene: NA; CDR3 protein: CSVRQETYEQYF; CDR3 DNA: TGCAGCGTGAGACAGGAGACCTACGAGCAGTACTTC
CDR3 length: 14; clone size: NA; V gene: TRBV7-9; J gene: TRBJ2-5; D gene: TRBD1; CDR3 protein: CASSYGTVQETQYF; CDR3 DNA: TGTGCCAGCAGCTACGGGACAGTTCAAGAGACCCAGTACTTC
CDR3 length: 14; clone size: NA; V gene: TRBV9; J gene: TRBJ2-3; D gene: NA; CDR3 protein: CASSSTRLTDTQYF; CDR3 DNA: TGTGCCAGCAGCTCCACCCGGTTAACAGATACGCAGTATTTT
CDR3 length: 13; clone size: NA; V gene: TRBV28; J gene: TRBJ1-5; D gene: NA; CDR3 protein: CASSPGLIQPQHF; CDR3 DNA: TGTGCCAGCAGTCCAGGGTTGATTCAGCCCCAGCATTTT
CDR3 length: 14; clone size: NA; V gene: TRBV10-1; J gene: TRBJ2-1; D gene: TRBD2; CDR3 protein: CASSELAGDNEQFF; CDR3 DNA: TGCGCCAGCAGTGAGCTAGCGGGAGACAATGAGCAGTTCTTC
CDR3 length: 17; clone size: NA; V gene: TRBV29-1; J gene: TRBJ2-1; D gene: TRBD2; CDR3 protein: CSVEVRSPSGRVLAQFF; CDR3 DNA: TGCAGCGTTGAAGTAAGGTCCCCTAGCGGGAGGGTTCTGGCGCAGTTCTTC
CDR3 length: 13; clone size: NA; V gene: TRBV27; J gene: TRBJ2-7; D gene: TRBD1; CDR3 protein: CASSLRQGYEQYF; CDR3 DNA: TGTGCCAGCAGTTTACGACAGGGCTACGAGCAGTACTTC
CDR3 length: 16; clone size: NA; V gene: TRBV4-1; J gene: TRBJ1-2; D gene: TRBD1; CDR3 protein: CASSRTARGQAGGYTF; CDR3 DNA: TGCGCCAGCAGCAGAACCGCTCGGGGACAGGCAGGAGGCTACACCTTC
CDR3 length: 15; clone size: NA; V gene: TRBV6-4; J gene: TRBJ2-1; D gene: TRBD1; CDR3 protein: CASSPDRGYYNEQFF; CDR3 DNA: TGTGCCAGCAGCCCCGACAGGGGGTACTACAATGAGCAGTTCTTC
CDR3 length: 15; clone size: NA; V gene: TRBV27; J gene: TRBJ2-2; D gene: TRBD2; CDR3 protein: CASKGLAIGTGELFF; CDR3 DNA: TGTGCCAGCAAAGGACTAGCAATAGGCACCGGGGAGCTGTTTTTT
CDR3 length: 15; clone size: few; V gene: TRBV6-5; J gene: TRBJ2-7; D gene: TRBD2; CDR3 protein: CASSYDQRGTYEQYF; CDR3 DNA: TGTGCCAGCAGTTACGACCAGCGGGGCACCTACGAGCAGTACTTC
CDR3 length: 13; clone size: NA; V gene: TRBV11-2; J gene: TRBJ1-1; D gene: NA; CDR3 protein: CASSLGTYTEAFF; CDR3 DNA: TGTGCCAGCAGCTTGGGCACCTACACTGAAGCTTTCTTT
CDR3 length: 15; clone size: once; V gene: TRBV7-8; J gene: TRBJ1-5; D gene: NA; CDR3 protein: CASSLGRVSNQPQHF; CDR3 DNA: TGTGCCAGCAGCTTAGGCAGGGTGAGCAATCAGCCCCAGCATTTT
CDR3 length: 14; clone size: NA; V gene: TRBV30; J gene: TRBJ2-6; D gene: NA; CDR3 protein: CAWSVERGGNVLTF; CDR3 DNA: TGTGCCTGGAGTGTGGAAAGGGGTGGCAACGTCCTGACTTTC
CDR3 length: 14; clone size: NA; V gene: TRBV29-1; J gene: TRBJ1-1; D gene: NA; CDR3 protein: CSVEDFAGATEAFF; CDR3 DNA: TGCAGCGTTGAAGATTTCGCAGGGGCCACTGAAGCTTTCTTT
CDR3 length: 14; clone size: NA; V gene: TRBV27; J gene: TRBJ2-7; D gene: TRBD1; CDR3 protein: CASSLTGTGVAKYF; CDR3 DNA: TGTGCCAGCAGTTTAACCGGGACAGGGGTGGCAAAGTACTTC
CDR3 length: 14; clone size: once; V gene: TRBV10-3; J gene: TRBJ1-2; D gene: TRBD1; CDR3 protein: CAISLQGAGYGYTF; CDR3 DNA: TGTGCCATCAGTCTCCAGGGGGCAGGGTATGGCTACACCTTC
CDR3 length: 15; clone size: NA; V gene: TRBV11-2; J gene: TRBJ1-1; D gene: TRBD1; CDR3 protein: CASSLLAGGETEAFF; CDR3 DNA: TGTGCCAGCAGCTTACTCGCAGGGGGCGAGACTGAAGCTTTCTTT
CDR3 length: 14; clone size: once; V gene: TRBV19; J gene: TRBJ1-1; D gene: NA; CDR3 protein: CASRWDKANTEAFF; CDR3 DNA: TGTGCCAGTAGGTGGGACAAGGCGAACACTGAAGCTTTCTTT
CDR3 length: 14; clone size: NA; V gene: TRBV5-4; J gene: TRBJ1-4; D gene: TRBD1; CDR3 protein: CVSSLGTDVEKLFF; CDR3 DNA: TGTGTCAGCAGCTTGGGGACAGACGTTGAGAAACTGTTTTTT
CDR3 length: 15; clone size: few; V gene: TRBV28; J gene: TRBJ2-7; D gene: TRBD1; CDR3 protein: CASSSPGQVSYEQYF; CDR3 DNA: TGTGCCAGCAGTTCTCCGGGACAGGTATCCTACGAGCAGTACTTC
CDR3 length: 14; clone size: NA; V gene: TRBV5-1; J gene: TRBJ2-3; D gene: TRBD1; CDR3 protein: CASSSGTVVDTQYF; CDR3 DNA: TGCGCCAGCAGCTCCGGGACAGTAGTAGATACGCAGTATTTT
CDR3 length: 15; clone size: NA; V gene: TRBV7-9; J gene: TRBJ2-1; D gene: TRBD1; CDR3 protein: CASNPLQGAYDEQFF; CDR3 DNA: TGTGCCAGCAACCCCCTACAGGGGGCTTACGATGAGCAGTTCTTC
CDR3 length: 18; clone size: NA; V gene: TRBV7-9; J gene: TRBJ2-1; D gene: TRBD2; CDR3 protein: CASSPGLAGGKSYNEQFF; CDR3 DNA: TGTGCCAGCAGCCCGGGGCTAGCGGGAGGGAAGTCCTACAATGAGCAGTTCTTC
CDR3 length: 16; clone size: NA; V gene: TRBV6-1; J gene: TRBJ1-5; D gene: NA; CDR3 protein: CASSESGVTLNQPQHF; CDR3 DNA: TGTGCCAGCAGTGAATCAGGGGTAACACTGAATCAGCCCCAGCATTTT
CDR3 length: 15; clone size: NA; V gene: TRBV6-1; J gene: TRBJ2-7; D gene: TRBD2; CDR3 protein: CASSAPGLAGGEQYF; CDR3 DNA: TGTGCCAGCAGTGCGCCGGGACTAGCGGGAGGGGAGCAGTACTTC
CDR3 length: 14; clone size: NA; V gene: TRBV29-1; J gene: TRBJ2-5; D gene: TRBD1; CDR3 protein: CSVTPGQGGETQYF; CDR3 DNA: TGCAGCGTAACTCCGGGACAGGGTGGCGAGACCCAGTACTTC